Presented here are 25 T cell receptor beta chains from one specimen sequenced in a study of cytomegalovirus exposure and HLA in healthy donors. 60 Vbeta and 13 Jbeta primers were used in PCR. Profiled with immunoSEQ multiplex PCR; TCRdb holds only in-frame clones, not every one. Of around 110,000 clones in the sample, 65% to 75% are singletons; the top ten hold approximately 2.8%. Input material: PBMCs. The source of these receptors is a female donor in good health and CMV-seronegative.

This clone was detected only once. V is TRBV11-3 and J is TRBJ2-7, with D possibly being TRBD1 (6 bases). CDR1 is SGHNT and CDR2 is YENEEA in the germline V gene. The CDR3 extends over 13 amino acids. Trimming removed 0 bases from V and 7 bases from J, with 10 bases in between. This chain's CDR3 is CASSLDERGEQYF. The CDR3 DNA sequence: TGTGCCAGCAGCTTAGATGAGAGGGGGGAGCAGTACTTC.

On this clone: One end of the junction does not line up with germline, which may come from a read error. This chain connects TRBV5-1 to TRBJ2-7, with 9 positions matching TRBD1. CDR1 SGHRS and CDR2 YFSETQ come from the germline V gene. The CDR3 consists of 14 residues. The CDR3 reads CASTLTGGTYEQYF. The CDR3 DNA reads TGCGCCAGCACCTTGACAGGGGGGACCTACGAGCAGTACTTC.

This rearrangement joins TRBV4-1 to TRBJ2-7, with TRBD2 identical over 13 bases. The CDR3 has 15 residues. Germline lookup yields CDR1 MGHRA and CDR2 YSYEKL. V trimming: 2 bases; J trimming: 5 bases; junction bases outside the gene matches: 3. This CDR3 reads CASSQWTSGRHEQYF. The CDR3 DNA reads TGCGCCAGCAGCCAATGGACTAGCGGGAGACACGAGCAGTACTTC.

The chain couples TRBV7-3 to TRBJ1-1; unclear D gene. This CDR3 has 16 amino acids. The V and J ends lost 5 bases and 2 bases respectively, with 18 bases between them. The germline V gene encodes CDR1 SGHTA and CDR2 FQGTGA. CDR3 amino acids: CASSPHPTSLNTEAFF. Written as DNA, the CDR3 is TGTGCCAGCAGCCCCCACCCGACAAGTTTAAACACTGAAGCTTTCTTT.

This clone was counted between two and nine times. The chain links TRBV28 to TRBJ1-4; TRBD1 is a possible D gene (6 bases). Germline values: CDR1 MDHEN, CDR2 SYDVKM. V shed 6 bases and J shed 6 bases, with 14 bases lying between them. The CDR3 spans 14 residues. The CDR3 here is CASSHDRSYEKLFF. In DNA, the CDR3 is TGTGCCAGCAGCCATGACAGGAGTTATGAAAAACTGTTTTTT. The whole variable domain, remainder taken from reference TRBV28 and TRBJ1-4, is DVKVTQSSRYLVKRTGEKVFLECVQDMDHENMFWYRQDPGLGLRLIYFSYDVKMKEKGDIPEGYSVSREKKERFSLILESASTNQTSMYLCASSHDRSYEKLFFGSGTQLSVL.

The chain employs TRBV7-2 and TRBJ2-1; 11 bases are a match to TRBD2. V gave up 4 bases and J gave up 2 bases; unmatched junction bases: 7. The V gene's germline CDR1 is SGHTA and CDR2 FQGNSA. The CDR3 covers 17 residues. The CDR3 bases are TGTGCCAGCAGCTGGACCGGGACTAGCGGTACCTACAATGAGCAGTTCTTC. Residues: CASSWTGTSGTYNEQFF.

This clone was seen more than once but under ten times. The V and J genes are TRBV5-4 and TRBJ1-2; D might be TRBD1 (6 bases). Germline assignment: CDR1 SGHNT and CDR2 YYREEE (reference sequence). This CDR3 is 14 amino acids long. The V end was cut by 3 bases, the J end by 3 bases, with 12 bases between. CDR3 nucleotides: TGTGCCAGCAGCTCCGGGACACAAGACTATGGCTACACCTTC. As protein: CASSSGTQDYGYTF.

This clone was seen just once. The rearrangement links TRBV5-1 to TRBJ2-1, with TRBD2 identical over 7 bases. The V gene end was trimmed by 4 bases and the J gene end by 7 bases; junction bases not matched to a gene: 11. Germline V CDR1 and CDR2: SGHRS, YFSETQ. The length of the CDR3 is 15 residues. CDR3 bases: TGCGCCAGCAGCCCCTCACAGACTAGCTCAAATGAGCAGTTCTTC. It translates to CASSPSQTSSNEQFF. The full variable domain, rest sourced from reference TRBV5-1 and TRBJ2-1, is KAGVTQTPRYLIKTRGQQVTLSCSPISGHRSVSWYQQTPGQGLQFLFEYFSETQRNKGNFPGRFSGRQFSNSRSEMNVSTLELGDSALYLCASSPSQTSSNEQFFGPGTRLTVL.

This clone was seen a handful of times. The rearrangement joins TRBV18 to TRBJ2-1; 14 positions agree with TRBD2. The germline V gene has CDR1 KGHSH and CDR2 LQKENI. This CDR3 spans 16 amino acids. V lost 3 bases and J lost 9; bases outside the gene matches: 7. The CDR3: CASSPRGTSGSGEQFF. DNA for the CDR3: TGTGCCAGCTCACCCCGGGGGACTAGCGGGAGTGGTGAGCAGTTCTTC.

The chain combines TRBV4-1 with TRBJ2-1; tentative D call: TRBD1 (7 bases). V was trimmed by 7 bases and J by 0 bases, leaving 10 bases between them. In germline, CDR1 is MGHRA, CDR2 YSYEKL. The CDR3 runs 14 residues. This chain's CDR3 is CASTQGGSYNEQFF. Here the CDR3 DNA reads TGCGCCAGCACCCAGGGGGGCTCCTACAATGAGCAGTTCTTC.

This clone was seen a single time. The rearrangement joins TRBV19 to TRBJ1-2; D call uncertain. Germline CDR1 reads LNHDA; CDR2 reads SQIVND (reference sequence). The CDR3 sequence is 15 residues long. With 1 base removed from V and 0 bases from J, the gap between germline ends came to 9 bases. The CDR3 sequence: CASSIARSANYGYTF. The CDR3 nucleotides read TGTGCCAGTAGTATAGCCCGGTCCGCTAACTATGGCTACACCTTC.

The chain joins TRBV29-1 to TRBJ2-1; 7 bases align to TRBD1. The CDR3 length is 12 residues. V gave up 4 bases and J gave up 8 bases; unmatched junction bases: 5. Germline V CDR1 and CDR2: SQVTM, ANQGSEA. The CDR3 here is CSVGGQGDEQFF. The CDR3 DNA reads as TGCAGCGTTGGAGGCCAGGGGGATGAGCAGTTCTTC.

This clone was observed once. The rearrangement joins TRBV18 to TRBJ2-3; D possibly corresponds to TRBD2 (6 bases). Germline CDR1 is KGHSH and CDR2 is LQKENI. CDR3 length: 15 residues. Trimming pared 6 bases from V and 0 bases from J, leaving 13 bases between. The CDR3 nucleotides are TGTGCCAGCTCCCAAAATCGGGGGAGCACAGATACGCAGTATTTT. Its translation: CASSQNRGSTDTQYF.

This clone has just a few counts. The CDR3 nucleotides read TGTGCCAGCAGTTTATACCGGGACAGGCCCTGGGAGACCCAGTACTTC. This gives the protein CASSLYRDRPWETQYF. This rearrangement joins TRBV27 to TRBJ2-5; TRBD1 matches 8 bases. This CDR3 is 16 amino acids long. The germline V gene has CDR1 MNHEY and CDR2 SMNVEV (reference sequence). The V and J ends lost 1 base and 5 bases, in that order; junction bases with no gene match: 9.

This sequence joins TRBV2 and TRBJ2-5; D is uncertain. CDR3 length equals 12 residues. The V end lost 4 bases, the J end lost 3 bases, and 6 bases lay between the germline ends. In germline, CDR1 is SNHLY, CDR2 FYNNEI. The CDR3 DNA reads TGTGCCAGCAGTGTGACAAAAGAGACCCAGTACTTC. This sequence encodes CASSVTKETQYF.

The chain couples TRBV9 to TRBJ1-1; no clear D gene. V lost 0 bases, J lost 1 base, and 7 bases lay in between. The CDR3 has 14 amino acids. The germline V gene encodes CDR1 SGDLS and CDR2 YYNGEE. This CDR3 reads CASSVGAENTEAFF. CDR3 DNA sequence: TGTGCCAGCAGCGTAGGGGCAGAGAACACTGAAGCTTTCTTT. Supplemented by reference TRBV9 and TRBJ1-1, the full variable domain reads DSGVTQTPKHLITATGQRVTLRCSPRSGDLSVYWYQQSLDQGLQFLIQYYNGEERAKGNILERFSAQQFPDLHSELNLSSLELGDSALYFCASSVGAENTEAFFGQGTRLTVV.

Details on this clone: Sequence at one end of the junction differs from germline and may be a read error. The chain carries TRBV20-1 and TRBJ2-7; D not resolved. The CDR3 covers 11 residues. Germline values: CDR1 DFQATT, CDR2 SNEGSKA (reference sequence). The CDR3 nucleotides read TGCAGTGCCAGAGGAGCACTCGAGCAGTACTTC. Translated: CSARGALEQYF.

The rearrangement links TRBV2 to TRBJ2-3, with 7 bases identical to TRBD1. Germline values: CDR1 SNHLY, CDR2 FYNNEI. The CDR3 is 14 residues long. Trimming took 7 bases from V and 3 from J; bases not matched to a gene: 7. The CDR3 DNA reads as TGTGCCAGCATCCGACAGGGAAATACAGATACGCAGTATTTT. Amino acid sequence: CASIRQGNTDTQYF.

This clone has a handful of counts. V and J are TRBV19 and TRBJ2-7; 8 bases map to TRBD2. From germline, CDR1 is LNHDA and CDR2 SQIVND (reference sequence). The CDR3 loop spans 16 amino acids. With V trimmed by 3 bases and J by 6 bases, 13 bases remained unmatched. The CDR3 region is CASSMIRGAGDPEQYF. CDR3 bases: TGTGCCAGTAGTATGATAAGAGGAGCGGGAGACCCCGAGCAGTACTTC.

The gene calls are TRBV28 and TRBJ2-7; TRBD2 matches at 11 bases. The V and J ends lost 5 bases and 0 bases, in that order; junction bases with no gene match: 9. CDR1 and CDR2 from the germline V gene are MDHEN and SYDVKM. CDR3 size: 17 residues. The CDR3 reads CASSPHTGLAVSYEQYF. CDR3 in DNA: TGTGCCAGCAGTCCGCATACGGGACTAGCGGTCTCCTACGAGCAGTACTTC.

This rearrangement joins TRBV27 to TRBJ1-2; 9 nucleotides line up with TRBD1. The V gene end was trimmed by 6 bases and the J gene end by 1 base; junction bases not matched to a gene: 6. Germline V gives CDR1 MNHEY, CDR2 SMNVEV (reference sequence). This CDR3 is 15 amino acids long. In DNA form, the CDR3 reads TGTGCCAGCAGGGGACAGGGTCTCCATAACTATGGCTACACCTTC. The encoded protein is CASRGQGLHNYGYTF.

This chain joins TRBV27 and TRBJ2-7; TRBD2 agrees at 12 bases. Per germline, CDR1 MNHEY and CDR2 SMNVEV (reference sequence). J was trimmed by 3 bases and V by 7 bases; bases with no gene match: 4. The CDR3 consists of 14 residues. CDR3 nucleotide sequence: TGTGCCAGCACCAGGACTAGCGGGATCTACGAGCAGTACTTC. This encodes CASTRTSGIYEQYF.

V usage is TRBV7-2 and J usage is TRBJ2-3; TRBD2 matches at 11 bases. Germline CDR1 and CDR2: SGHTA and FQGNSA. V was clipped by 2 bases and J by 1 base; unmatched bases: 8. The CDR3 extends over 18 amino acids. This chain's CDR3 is CASSLYSGRGRGTDTQYF. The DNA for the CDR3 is TGTGCCAGCAGCTTATATAGCGGGAGGGGAAGGGGCACAGATACGCAGTATTTT.

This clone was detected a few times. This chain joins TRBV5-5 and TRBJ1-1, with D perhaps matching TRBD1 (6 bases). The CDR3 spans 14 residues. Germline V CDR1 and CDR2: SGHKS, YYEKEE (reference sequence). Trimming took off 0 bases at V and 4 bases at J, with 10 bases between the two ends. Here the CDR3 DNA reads TGTGCCAGCAGCTTGGTCAACAGGGCCACTGAAGCTTTCTTT. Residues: CASSLVNRATEAFF.

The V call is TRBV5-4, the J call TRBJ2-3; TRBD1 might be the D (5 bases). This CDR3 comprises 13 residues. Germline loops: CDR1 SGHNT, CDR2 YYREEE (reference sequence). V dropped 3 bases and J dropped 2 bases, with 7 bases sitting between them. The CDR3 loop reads CASSSGPTDTQYF. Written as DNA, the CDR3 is TGTGCCAGCAGCTCAGGGCCCACAGATACGCAGTATTTT.